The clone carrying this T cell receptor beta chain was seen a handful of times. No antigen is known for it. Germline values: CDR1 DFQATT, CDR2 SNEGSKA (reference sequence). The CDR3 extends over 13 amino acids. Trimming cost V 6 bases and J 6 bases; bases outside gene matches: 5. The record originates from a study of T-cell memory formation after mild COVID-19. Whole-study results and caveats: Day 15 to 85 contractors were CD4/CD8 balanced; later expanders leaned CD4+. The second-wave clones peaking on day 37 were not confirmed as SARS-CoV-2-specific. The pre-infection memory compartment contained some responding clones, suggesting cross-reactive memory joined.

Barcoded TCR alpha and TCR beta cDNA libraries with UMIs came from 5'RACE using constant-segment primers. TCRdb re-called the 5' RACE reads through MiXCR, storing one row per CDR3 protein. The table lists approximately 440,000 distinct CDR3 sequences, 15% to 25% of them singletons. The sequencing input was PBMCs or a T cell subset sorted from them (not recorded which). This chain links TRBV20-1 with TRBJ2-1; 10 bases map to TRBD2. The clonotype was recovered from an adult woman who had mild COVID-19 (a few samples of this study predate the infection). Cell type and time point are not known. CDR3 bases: TGCAGTGCAAAAGCGGGAGGGTTCAATGAGCAGTTCTTC. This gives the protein CSAKAGGFNEQFF.